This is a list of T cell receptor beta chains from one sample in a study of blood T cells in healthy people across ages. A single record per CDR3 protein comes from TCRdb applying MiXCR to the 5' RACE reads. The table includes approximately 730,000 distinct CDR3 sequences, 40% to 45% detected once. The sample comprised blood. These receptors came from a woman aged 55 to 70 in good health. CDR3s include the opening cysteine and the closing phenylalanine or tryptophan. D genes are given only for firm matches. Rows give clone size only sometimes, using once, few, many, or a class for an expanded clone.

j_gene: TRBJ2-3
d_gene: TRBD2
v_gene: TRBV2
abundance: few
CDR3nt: TGTGCCAGCAGTGACCTAGCGGGAAAGAGGGAAGATACGCAGTATTTT
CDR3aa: CASSDLAGKREDTQYF

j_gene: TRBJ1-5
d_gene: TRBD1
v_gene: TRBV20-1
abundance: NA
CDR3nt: TGCAGCGCTCGACAGGGAGATCAGCCCCAGCATTTT
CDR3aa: CSARQGDQPQHF

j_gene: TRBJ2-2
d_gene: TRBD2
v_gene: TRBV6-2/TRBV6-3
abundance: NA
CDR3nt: TGTGCCAGCAGTTACCGGACTAGCGGGAGGGCCGTATATCATTTCGCCGGGGAGCTGTTTTTT
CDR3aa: CASSYRTSGRAVYHFAGELFF

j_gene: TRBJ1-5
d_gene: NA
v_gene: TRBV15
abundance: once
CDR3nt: TGTGCCACCAGCAGAGATCGCGGGCAGAAGGGCAATCAGCCCCAGCATTTT
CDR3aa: CATSRDRGQKGNQPQHF

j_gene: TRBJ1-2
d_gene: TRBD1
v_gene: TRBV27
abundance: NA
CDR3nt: TGTGCCAGCAGTTCCCGTCGGACAGGGGGCGGTGGCTACACCTTC
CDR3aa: CASSSRRTGGGGYTF

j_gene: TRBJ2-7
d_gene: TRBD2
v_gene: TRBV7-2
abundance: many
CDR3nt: TGTGCCAGCAGCTTAGATCGACTAGCGGGACGCCAAACCTCCTACGAGCAGTACTTC
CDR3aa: CASSLDRLAGRQTSYEQYF

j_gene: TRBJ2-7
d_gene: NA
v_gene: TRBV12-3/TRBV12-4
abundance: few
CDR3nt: TGTGCCAGCAGTCCCGGGACACCATACTACGAGCAGTACTTC
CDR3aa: CASSPGTPYYEQYF

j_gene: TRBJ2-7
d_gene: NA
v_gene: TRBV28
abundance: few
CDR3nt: TGTGCCAGCACCCTAGGGGGAGAGATTTCCTACGAGCAGTACTTC
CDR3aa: CASTLGGEISYEQYF

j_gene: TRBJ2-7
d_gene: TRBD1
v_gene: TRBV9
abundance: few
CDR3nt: TGTGCCAGCAGCGTAGAGGGGGCGATCTCCTACGAGCAGTACTTC
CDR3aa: CASSVEGAISYEQYF

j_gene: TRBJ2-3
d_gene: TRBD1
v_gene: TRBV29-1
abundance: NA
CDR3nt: TGCAGCGTTGCGGACAGGGCAACAGATACGCAGTATTTT
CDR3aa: CSVADRATDTQYF

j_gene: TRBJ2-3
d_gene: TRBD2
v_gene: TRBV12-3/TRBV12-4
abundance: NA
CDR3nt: TGTGCCAGCAGTTCGACTCCATGGACTAGCGGGGGGGCCGTAGATACGCAGTATTTT
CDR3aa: CASSSTPWTSGGAVDTQYF

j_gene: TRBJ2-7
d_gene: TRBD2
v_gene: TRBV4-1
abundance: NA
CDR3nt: TGCGCCAGCAGCCAAGGACTAGCGGGGGGATGGTGCGAGCAGTACTTC
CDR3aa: CASSQGLAGGWCEQYF

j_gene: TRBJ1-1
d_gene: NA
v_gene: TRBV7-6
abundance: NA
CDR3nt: TGTGCCAGCAGCCCATGGGTGGGAATGGGCCCAACCAGCGCTTTCTTT
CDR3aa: CASSPWVGMGPTSAFF

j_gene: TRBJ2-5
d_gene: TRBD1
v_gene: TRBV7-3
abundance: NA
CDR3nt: TGTGCCAGCAGCGTTAGGGGGGGACAGGGGGCGGAAGAGCAGTACTTC
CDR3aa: CASSVRGGQGAEEQYF

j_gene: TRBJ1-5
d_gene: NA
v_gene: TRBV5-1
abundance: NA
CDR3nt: TGCGCCAGCAGCCTCCCCCCTGGAGGACAGAGGCAGCCCCAGCATTTT
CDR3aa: CASSLPPGGQRQPQHF

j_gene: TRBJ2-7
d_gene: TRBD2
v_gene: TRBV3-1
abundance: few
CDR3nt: TGTGCCAGCAGCCCCCGGACTAGCGGGAACTCCTACGAGCAGTACTTC
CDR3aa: CASSPRTSGNSYEQYF

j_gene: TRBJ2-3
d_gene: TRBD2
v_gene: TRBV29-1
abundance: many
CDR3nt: TGCAGCGTCGCCCCCCTAGCGGATAGCACAGATACGCAGTATTTT
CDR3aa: CSVAPLADSTDTQYF

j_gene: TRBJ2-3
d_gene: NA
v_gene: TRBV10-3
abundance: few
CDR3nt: TGTGCCATCAGTGTAGCCAACACAGATACGCAGTATTTT
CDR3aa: CAISVANTDTQYF

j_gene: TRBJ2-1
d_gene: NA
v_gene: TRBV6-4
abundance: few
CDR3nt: TGTGCCAGCAGTGGAGTCTGGGAGCAGTTCTTC
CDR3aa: CASSGVWEQFF

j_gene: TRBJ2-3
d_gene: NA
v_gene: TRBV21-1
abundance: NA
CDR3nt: TGTGCCAGCAGCCGACTTCCTGGGCCAGGCACAGATACGCAGTATTTT
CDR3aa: CASSRLPGPGTDTQYF

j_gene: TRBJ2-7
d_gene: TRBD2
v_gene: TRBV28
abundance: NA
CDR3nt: TGTGCCAGCAGGACTGGGAGGGAACCCAACGAGCAGTACTTC
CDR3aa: CASRTGREPNEQYF

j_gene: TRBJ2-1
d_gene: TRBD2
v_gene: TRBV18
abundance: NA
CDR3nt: TGTGCCAGCTCAGAAGGACTAGCGGGAGATGAGCAGTTCTTC
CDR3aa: CASSEGLAGDEQFF

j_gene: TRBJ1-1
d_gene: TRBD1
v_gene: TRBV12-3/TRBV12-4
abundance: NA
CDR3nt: TGTGCCAGCAGAAAGGACAGGGATCGGATGAACACTGAAGCTTTCTTT
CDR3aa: CASRKDRDRMNTEAFF

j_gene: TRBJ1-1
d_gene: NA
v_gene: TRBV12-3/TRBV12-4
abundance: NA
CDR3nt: TGTGCCAGCAGTTTAGGGGAGGATACTGAAGCTTTCTTT
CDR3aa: CASSLGEDTEAFF

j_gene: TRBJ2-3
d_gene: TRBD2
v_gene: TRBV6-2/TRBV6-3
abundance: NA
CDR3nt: TGTGCCAGCAGTAAAGGACTAGCGGTCCCCCAGATGGCAGATACGCAGTATTTT
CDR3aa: CASSKGLAVPQMADTQYF

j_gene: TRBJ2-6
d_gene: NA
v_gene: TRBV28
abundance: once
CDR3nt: TGTGCCAGCACCTCATCCACCGGGGCAGGGGCCAACGTCCTGACTTTC
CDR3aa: CASTSSTGAGANVLTF

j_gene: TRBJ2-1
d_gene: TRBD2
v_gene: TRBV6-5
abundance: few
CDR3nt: TGTGCCAGCAGCCGACTAGCGGGAGATGGGGGCAATGAGCAGTTCTTC
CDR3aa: CASSRLAGDGGNEQFF

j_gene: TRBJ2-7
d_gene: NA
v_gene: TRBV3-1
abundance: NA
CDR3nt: TGTGCCAGCAGCCCTAGACCGGGACCGGGCTCCTACGAGCAGTACTTC
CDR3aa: CASSPRPGPGSYEQYF

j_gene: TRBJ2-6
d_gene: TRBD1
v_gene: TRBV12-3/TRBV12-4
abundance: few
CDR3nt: TGTGCCAGCAGTTTCGGGACAGGCCACTCTGGGGCCAACGTCCTGACTTTC
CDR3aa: CASSFGTGHSGANVLTF

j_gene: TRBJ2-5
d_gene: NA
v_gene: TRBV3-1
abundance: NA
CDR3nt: TGTGCCAGCAGCCAAGATAGCGGCAGGCAAGAGACCCAGTACTTC
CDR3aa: CASSQDSGRQETQYF

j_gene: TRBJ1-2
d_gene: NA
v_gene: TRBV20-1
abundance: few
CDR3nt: TGCAGTGCGGCTGAGCCTCAAGGCTATGGCTACACCTTC
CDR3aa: CSAAEPQGYGYTF

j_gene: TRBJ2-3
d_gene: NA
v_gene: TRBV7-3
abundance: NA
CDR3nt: TGTGCCAGCAGCCCCGGACGGACTTACACAGATACGCAGTATTTT
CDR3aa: CASSPGRTYTDTQYF

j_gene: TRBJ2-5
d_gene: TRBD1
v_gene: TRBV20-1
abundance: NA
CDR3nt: TGCAGTGCTTCCCATACAGGGGGCGCGGGGGAGCAGTACTTC
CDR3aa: CSASHTGGAGEQYF

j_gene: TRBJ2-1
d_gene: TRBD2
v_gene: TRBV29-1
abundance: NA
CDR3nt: TGCAGCGTTGAAGGGACTAGTGGGAACAATGAGCAGTTCTTC
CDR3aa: CSVEGTSGNNEQFF

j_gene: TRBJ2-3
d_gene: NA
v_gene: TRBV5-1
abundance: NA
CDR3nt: TGCGCCAGCGGCTTGGAGGTGGGTCATTTCCCAGATACGCAGTATTTT
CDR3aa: CASGLEVGHFPDTQYF

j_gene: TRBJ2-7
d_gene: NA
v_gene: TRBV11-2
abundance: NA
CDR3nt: TGTGCCAGCAGCTTTTTTGCAGGGGCTGGAGAGCAGTACTTC
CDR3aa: CASSFFAGAGEQYF

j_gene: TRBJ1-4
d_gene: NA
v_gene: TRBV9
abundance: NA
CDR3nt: TGTGCCAGCAGCGTAGGGTCAGTTAATGAAAAACTGTTTTTT
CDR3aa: CASSVGSVNEKLFF

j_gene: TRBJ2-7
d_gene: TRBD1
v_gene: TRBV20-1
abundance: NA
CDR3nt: TGCAGTGCTGAAACCCGGGACAGGGGGGCGGGGGAGCAGTACTTC
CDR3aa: CSAETRDRGAGEQYF

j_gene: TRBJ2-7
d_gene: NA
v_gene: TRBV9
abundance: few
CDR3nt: TGTGCCAGCAACCCCCTCCCAGAGAGCTACGAGCAGTACTTC
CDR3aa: CASNPLPESYEQYF

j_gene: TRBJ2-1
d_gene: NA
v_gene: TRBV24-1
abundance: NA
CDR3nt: TGTGCCACCAGCAACCCAGGGACCGTCTACAATGAGCAGTTCTTC
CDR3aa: CATSNPGTVYNEQFF

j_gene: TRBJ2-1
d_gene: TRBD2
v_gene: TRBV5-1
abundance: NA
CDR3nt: TGCGCCAGCAGCTTAGATCGGGGGGGAAGCTCCTACAATGAGCAGTTCTTC
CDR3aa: CASSLDRGGSSYNEQFF

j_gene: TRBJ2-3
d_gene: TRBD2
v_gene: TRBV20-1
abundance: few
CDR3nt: TGCAGTGCTAGTCCTCTAGCGGGAGCATCGGTCCTTAGCACAGATACGCAGTATTTT
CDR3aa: CSASPLAGASVLSTDTQYF

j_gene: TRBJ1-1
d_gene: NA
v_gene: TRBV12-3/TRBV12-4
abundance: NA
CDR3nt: TGTGCCAGCAGTTGGAGAGGTGGGGGCACTGAAGCTTTCTTT
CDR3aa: CASSWRGGGTEAFF

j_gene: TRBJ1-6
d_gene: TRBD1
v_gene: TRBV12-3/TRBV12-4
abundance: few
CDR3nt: TGTGCCAGCAGCCGGGGACAGGGAAATTCACCCCTCCACTTT
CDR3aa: CASSRGQGNSPLHF

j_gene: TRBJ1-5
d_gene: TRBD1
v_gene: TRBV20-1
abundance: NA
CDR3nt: TGCAGTGCCCAGACAGGGGGCGCAGGCAATCAGCCCCAGCATTTT
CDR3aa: CSAQTGGAGNQPQHF

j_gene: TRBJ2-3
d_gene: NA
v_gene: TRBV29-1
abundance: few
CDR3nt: TGCAGCGTTGATATCGACCAGAACGATGGGGAGTATTTT
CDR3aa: CSVDIDQNDGEYF